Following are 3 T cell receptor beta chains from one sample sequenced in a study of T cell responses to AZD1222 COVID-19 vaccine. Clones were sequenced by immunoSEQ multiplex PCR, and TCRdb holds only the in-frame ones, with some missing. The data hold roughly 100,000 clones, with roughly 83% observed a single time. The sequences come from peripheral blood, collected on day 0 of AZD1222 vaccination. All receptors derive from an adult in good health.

The CDR3 DNA reads as TGTGCCAGCGGACCCAGCCCTTTGGTTTCCAATGAGCAGTTCTTC. It codes for CASGPSPLVSNEQFF. This sequence joins TRBV7-6 and TRBJ2-1; no definite D call. CDR1 and CDR2 from the germline V gene are SGHVS and FNYEAQ. The CDR3 is made up of 15 amino acids. Trimming removed 8 bases at V and 6 bases at J, with 20 bases between.

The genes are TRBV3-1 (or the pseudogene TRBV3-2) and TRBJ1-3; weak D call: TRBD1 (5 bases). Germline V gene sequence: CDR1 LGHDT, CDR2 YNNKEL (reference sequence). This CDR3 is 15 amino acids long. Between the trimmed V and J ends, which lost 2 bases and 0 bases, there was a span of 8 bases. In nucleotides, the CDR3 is TGTGCCAGCAGCCAAAGGGGTAGCTCTGGAAACACCATATATTTT. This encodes CASSQRGSSGNTIYF.

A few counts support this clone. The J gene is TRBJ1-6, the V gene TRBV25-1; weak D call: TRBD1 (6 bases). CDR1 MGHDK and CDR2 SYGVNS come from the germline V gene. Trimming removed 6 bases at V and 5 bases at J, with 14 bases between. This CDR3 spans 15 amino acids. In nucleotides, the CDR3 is TGTGCCAGCAGCGAGGGGGGGGCCCATAATTCACCCCTCCACTTT. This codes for CASSEGGAHNSPLHF.